A single sample is the source of the 26 T cell receptor beta chains below, sequenced in a study of cytomegalovirus exposure and HLA in healthy donors. PCR involved 60 Vbeta and 13 Jbeta primers. Method: immunoSEQ multiplex PCR; TCRdb's copy keeps in-frame clones and lacks some. In all, the sample yields approximately 140,000 clones. Sequenced: PBMCs. These receptors came from a man aged 40-49 years in good health and CMV-seronegative.

V and J are TRBV2 and TRBJ2-3, with TRBD2 matching 12 bases. This CDR3 region has 16 residues. After removal of 5 bases from V and 2 bases from J, the junction contained 5 bases not matched to a gene. Germline-derived CDR1 and CDR2 are SNHLY and FYNNEI. The CDR3 loop is CASSFGLAGNTDTQYF. CDR3 bases: TGTGCCAGCAGTTTTGGACTAGCGGGGAACACAGATACGCAGTATTTT.

The rearrangement joins TRBV19 to TRBJ1-2; D gene uncertain. The CDR3 is made up of 12 amino acids. In germline, CDR1 is LNHDA, CDR2 SQIVND (reference sequence). Trimming took 2 bases from V and 8 from J, leaving 9 bases between them. The CDR3 sequence: CASSISREGYTF. DNA for the CDR3: TGTGCCAGTAGTATAAGTAGAGAAGGCTACACCTTC.

This sequence joins TRBV5-6 and TRBJ1-2; TRBD1 is a possible D gene (6 bases). The V end was cut by 0 bases, the J end by 8 bases, with 17 bases between. Germline V lookup: CDR1 SGHDT, CDR2 YYEEEE. This CDR3 has 15 residues. This CDR3 is CASSLGGGGSSGYTF. The CDR3 coding sequence is TGTGCCAGCAGCTTGGGGGGGGGCGGCAGTAGCGGCTACACCTTC.

The chain couples TRBV13 to TRBJ1-1; possibly TRBD1 for D (6 bases). Trimming removed 1 base from V and 2 bases from J, with 11 bases in between. CDR1 and CDR2 (germline): PRHDT, FYEKMQ (reference sequence). The CDR3 totals 15 residues. The CDR3 nucleotides read TGTGCCAGCAGCTTAGAGGGACAATTTAACACTGAAGCTTTCTTT. Residues: CASSLEGQFNTEAFF.

The chain uses TRBV2 and TRBJ2-3, with TRBD2 identical over 11 bases. Germline V gene sequence: CDR1 SNHLY, CDR2 FYNNEI. The V segment lost 2 bases and the J segment 7 bases; nucleotides outside the gene matches: 8. This CDR3 region has 16 residues. Written as DNA, the CDR3 is TGTGCCAGCAGTGAAACGGTAGCGGGGGGGCAAAATACGCAGTATTTT. This encodes CASSETVAGGQNTQYF.

The rearrangement links TRBV4-2 to TRBJ2-3; 10 bases line up with TRBD2. The CDR3 spans 17 residues. The junction had 9 bases not matched to a gene; V was cut back by 0 bases and J by 6 bases. Germline V CDR1 and CDR2: LGHNA, YNFKEQ. This chain's CDR3 is CASSQEASGGASDTQYF. The CDR3 coding sequence is TGTGCCAGCAGCCAAGAAGCGAGCGGGGGGGCCAGCGATACGCAGTATTTT.

V gene TRBV15 combines with J gene TRBJ1-5; D unclear. The V and J ends lost 0 bases and 0 bases respectively, with 6 bases between them. CDR3 length equals 15 residues. The germline V gene encodes CDR1 LNHNV and CDR2 YYDKDF (reference sequence). DNA for the CDR3: TGTGCCACCAGCAGAGATCCCCATAGCAATCAGCCCCAGCATTTT. Residues: CATSRDPHSNQPQHF. The full variable domain, completed using reference TRBV15 and TRBJ1-5, is DAMVIQNPRYQVTQFGKPVTLSCSQTLNHNVMYWYQQKSSQAPKLLFHYYDKDFNNEADTPDNFQSRRPNTSFCFLDIRSPGLGDTAMYLCATSRDPHSNQPQHFGDGTRLSIL.

The chain carries TRBV7-2 and TRBJ1-5; D is uncertain. Germline lookup yields CDR1 SGHTA and CDR2 FQGNSA. CDR3 length: 16 residues. The ends were cut back, 4 bases at V and 0 bases at J, with 13 bases in the middle. CDR3 amino acids: CASSSPPRGSNQPQHF. As DNA, the CDR3 is TGTGCCAGCAGCTCCCCCCCCCGGGGTAGCAATCAGCCCCAGCATTTT. The whole variable domain, remainder taken from reference TRBV7-2 and TRBJ1-5, is GAGVSQSPSNKVTEKGKDVELRCDPISGHTALYWYRQSLGQGLEFLIYFQGNSAPDKSGLPSDRFSAERTGGSVSTLTIQRTQQEDSAVYLCASSSPPRGSNQPQHFGDGTRLSIL.

The chain uses TRBV18 and TRBJ1-4; D possibly corresponds to TRBD1 (6 bases). Germline-derived CDR1 and CDR2 are KGHSH and LQKENI. This CDR3 is built from 14 residues. The V end lost 3 bases, the J end lost 4 bases, and 9 bases lay between the germline ends. The CDR3 bases are TGTGCCAGCTCACCGGGAGGGGGTAATGAAAAACTGTTTTTT. It is translated as CASSPGGGNEKLFF. Filled out from reference TRBV18 and TRBJ1-4, the complete variable domain reads NAGVMQNPRHLVRRRGQEARLRCSPMKGHSHVYWYRQLPEEGLKFMVYLQKENIIDESGMPKERFSAEFPKEGPSILRIQQVVRGDSAAYFCASSPGGGNEKLFFGSGTQLSVL.

The J gene is TRBJ1-6, the V gene TRBV18, with unresolved D. With 1 base removed from V and 0 bases from J, the gap between germline ends came to 4 bases. Germline loops: CDR1 KGHSH, CDR2 LQKENI. CDR3 length equals 15 residues. The CDR3 nucleotides are TGTGCCAGCTCACCACAGAGCTCCTATAATTCACCCCTCCACTTT. Protein product: CASSPQSSYNSPLHF.

The gene calls are TRBV2 and TRBJ1-2; 7 bases align to TRBD1. Germline V gene lookup returns CDR1 SNHLY and CDR2 FYNNEI. This CDR3 region has 14 residues. Trimming took 4 bases from V and 4 from J; bases not matched to a gene: 6. CDR3 sequence: CASSAAGQAYGYTF. In DNA, the CDR3 is TGTGCCAGCAGTGCCGCAGGACAGGCCTATGGCTACACCTTC.

The rearrangement joins TRBV6-1 to TRBJ1-5, with TRBD1 as a possible D gene (5 bases). V gave up 7 bases and J gave up 5 bases, with 12 bases separating them. The CDR3 has 13 amino acids. Germline V gene data show CDR1 as MNHNS and CDR2 as SASEGT. CDR3 amino acids: CASIRSRDQPQHF. DNA for the CDR3: TGTGCCAGCATCCGAAGCAGGGATCAGCCCCAGCATTTT.

The rearrangement links TRBV5-1 to TRBJ2-7; 9 bases align to TRBD1. This CDR3 spans 15 amino acids. CDR1 is SGHRS and CDR2 is YFSETQ in the germline V gene. V lost 3 bases to trimming and J lost 0 bases; unmatched junction nucleotides: 4. Written as DNA, the CDR3 is TGCGCCAGCAGCTCCCAGACAGGGGGCTCCTACGAGCAGTACTTC. Translated: CASSSQTGGSYEQYF.

The chain joins TRBV5-4 to TRBJ2-3, with 9 nucleotides matching TRBD1. This CDR3 is built from 16 residues. Germline trimming cut 4 bases from V and 5 bases from J; bases unmatched to any gene: 11. Germline loops: CDR1 SGHNT, CDR2 YYREEE (reference sequence). The CDR3 coding sequence is TGTGCCAGCAGCCGATTACAGGGGGCAAGGGGAGATACGCAGTATTTT. It specifies CASSRLQGARGDTQYF.

The chain has TRBV4-2 and TRBJ2-7; 7 nucleotides align to TRBD1. The CDR3 spans 15 residues. Germline CDR1 is LGHNA and CDR2 is YNFKEQ. J was trimmed by 3 bases and V by 1 base; bases with no gene match: 6. CDR3 sequence: CASSQGVTGFYEQYF. CDR3 bases: TGTGCCAGCAGCCAAGGGGTGACAGGGTTCTACGAGCAGTACTTC.

The CDR3 region is CASSLGETNEKLFF. For the CDR3, the DNA is TGTGCCAGCAGCTTAGGGGAGACTAATGAAAAACTGTTTTTT. The rearrangement links TRBV7-9 to TRBJ1-4, with D hard to call. V was shortened by 1 base and J by 2 bases, with 5 bases between the two germline ends. The germline gives CDR1 SEHNR, CDR2 FQNEAQ (reference sequence). This CDR3 has 14 amino acids.

The chain employs TRBV7-3 and TRBJ2-1; no clear D gene. The CDR3 sequence is 12 residues long. The germline V and J ends were trimmed by 1 base and 9 bases, with 7 bases remaining between them. Germline CDR1 is SGHTA and CDR2 is FQGTGA. CDR3 nucleotide sequence: TGTGCCAGCAGCTTAAACGGCGGTGAGCAGTTCTTC. Translated, it gives CASSLNGGEQFF.

This chain connects TRBV5-4 to TRBJ2-2; D is possibly TRBD1 (6 bases). Germline-derived CDR1 and CDR2 are SGHNT and YYREEE (reference sequence). CDR3 length: 16 residues. The V end was cut by 4 bases, the J end by 0 bases, with 13 bases between. Written as DNA, the CDR3 is TGTGCCAGCAGCATGGGGGCCAGGACGAACACCGGGGAGCTGTTTTTT. Amino acid sequence: CASSMGARTNTGELFF.

The genes are TRBV9 and TRBJ2-7, with D possibly being TRBD2 (6 bases). This CDR3 contains 15 residues. Deletions cut 0 bases from V and 3 bases from J, with 13 bases between. CDR1 and CDR2 from the germline V gene are SGDLS and YYNGEE. The CDR3 region is CASSVEEGSYYEQYF. The CDR3 DNA reads TGTGCCAGCAGCGTAGAGGAGGGGAGTTACTACGAGCAGTACTTC.

The chain has TRBV18 and TRBJ1-5, with 9 bases aligning to TRBD1. V gave up 5 bases and J gave up 9 bases; unmatched junction bases: 11. Per germline, CDR1 KGHSH and CDR2 LQKENI. The CDR3 loop spans 15 amino acids. Here the CDR3 DNA reads TGTGCCAGCTCAGATGGAGGACAGGGGATATCGCCCCAGCATTTT. Protein sequence: CASSDGGQGISPQHF. The variable domain in full, completed from reference TRBV18 and TRBJ1-5, reads NAGVMQNPRHLVRRRGQEARLRCSPMKGHSHVYWYRQLPEEGLKFMVYLQKENIIDESGMPKERFSAEFPKEGPSILRIQQVVRGDSAAYFCASSDGGQGISPQHFGDGTRLSIL.

J is TRBJ1-2 and V is TRBV5-1; 8 bases line up with TRBD1. The CDR3 spans 13 residues. The germline V gene has CDR1 SGHRS and CDR2 YFSETQ. The junction had 9 bases not matched to a gene; V was cut back by 4 bases and J by 10 bases. This chain's CDR3 is CASSPNPTGAYTF. The CDR3 region has the DNA TGCGCCAGCAGCCCTAATCCGACAGGGGCCTACACCTTC. Full variable domain (missing parts from reference TRBV5-1 and TRBJ1-2): KAGVTQTPRYLIKTRGQQVTLSCSPISGHRSVSWYQQTPGQGLQFLFEYFSETQRNKGNFPGRFSGRQFSNSRSEMNVSTLELGDSALYLCASSPNPTGAYTFGSGTRLTVV.

For the CDR3, the DNA is TGTGCCAGCAGTGAAATTCGAGGGGGCTATGGCTACACCTTC. This encodes CASSEIRGGYGYTF. The chain carries TRBV6-1 and TRBJ1-2, with a weak D call TRBD1 (6 bases). The ends were cut back, 2 bases at V and 4 bases at J, with 11 bases in the middle. Germline CDR1 is MNHNS and CDR2 is SASEGT. This CDR3 spans 14 amino acids.

V is TRBV19 and J is TRBJ1-5; 8 bases line up with TRBD1. The germline gives CDR1 LNHDA, CDR2 SQIVND (reference sequence). J lost 2 bases, V lost 10 bases, and 10 bases had no gene match. This CDR3 contains 15 residues. CDR3 coding DNA: TGTGCCACAGAGGACGGACAGGGTGGCAATCAGCCCCAGCATTTT. It codes for CATEDGQGGNQPQHF.

This sequence joins TRBV11-3 and TRBJ1-6; D possibly corresponds to TRBD1 (6 bases). V lost 5 bases and J lost 5, with 10 bases in between. Germline V gene data show CDR1 as SGHNT and CDR2 as YENEEA. This CDR3 region has 14 residues. CDR3 DNA sequence: TGTGCCAGCAGCCGAACAGGGCATAATTCACCCCTCCACTTT. Translating gives CASSRTGHNSPLHF. Combining the CDR3 with reference TRBV11-3 and TRBJ1-6 gives the whole variable domain EAGVVQSPRYKIIEKKQPVAFWCNPISGHNTLYWYLQNLGQGPELLIRYENEEAVDDSQLPKDRFSAERLKGVDSTLKIQPAELGDSAVYLCASSRTGHNSPLHFGNGTRLTVT.

The chain is built from TRBV7-9 and TRBJ1-1; 8 positions match TRBD1. The germline gives CDR1 SEHNR, CDR2 FQNEAQ (reference sequence). The ends lost 4 bases at V and 3 bases at J; junction bases unmatched: 4. The CDR3 runs to 14 residues. In DNA form, the CDR3 reads TGTGCCAGCAGCTCTAGACAGGGGCACACTGAAGCTTTCTTT. It is translated as CASSSRQGHTEAFF.

The chain links TRBV7-2 to TRBJ2-5; D might be TRBD1 (6 bases). Germline values: CDR1 SGHTA, CDR2 FQGNSA. The CDR3 is made up of 12 amino acids. The V end lost 5 bases, the J end lost 7 bases, and 11 bases lay between the germline ends. CDR3 residues: CASSVDRSTQYF. The CDR3 coding sequence is TGTGCCAGCAGCGTGGACAGATCGACCCAGTACTTC. Looking up the rest from reference TRBV7-2 and TRBJ2-5 gives the full variable domain: GAGVSQSPSNKVTEKGKDVELRCDPISGHTALYWYRQSLGQGLEFLIYFQGNSAPDKSGLPSDRFSAERTGGSVSTLTIQRTQQEDSAVYLCASSVDRSTQYFGPGTRLLVL.